This passage covers 23 T cell receptor beta chains from one sample sequenced in a study of T-cell memory formation after mild COVID-19. TCRdb processed the 5' RACE reads anew with MiXCR; each CDR3 protein has one entry. The sample contains 250,000 to 300,000 distinct CDR3 sequences, around 15% of which appear only once. The sequenced material came from PBMCs or a T cell subset sorted from them (not recorded which). These receptors were taken from a man aged 18 to 30 who had mild COVID-19 (a few samples of this study predate the infection). Cell type and time point are not known.

J is TRBJ2-7 and V is TRBV27, with a tentative D call TRBD2 (6 bases). This CDR3 spans 14 amino acids. Trimming shortened V by 7 bases and J by 2 bases, and 15 bases separated the two germline ends. In germline, CDR1 is MNHEY, CDR2 SMNVEV (reference sequence). CDR3 coding DNA: TGTGCCAGCATGGGCGGGACGAGCGCCTACGAGCAGTACGTC. Amino acid sequence: CASMGGTSAYEQYV.

The genes are TRBV5-1 and TRBJ1-3, with 7 bases fitting TRBD1. The V segment lost 4 bases and the J segment 0 bases; nucleotides outside the gene matches: 7. Germline CDR1 is SGHRS and CDR2 is YFSETQ. The CDR3 contains 16 residues. The CDR3 spells CASSGYTGASGNTIYF. In nucleotides, the CDR3 is TGCGCCAGCAGCGGATACACAGGGGCCTCTGGAAACACCATATATTTT.

The chain employs TRBV7-2 and TRBJ1-1; D is uncertain. Trimming took off 5 bases at V and 0 bases at J, with 10 bases between the two ends. Germline-derived CDR1 and CDR2 are SGHTA and FQGNSA. The CDR3 covers 14 residues. The CDR3 loop is CASSSMGLNTEAFF. CDR3 nucleotide sequence: TGTGCCAGCAGCAGTATGGGGTTGAACACTGAAGCTTTCTTT.

The V gene is TRBV11-2, the J gene TRBJ1-1, with D possibly being TRBD1 (6 bases). The V gene's germline CDR1 is SGHAT and CDR2 FQNNGV. Trimming took 5 bases from V and 4 from J, leaving 20 bases between them. There are 16 residues in the CDR3. The CDR3 reads CASSPAGALSGTEAFF. CDR3 DNA sequence: TGTGCCAGCAGCCCTGCAGGGGCCCTAAGTGGCACTGAAGCTTTCTTT.

The rearrangement uses TRBV7-9 and TRBJ1-3; D gene uncertain. The CDR3 has 13 residues. Germline V gene sequence: CDR1 SEHNR, CDR2 FQNEAQ (reference sequence). Trimming removed 3 bases from V and 7 bases from J, with 10 bases in between. CDR3 nucleotide sequence: TGTGCCAGCAGCTTGGAGCAGTGGAACACCATATATTTT. It yields the protein CASSLEQWNTIYF.

The chain joins TRBV5-1 to TRBJ2-2; 8 nucleotides agree with TRBD1. Losses at the gene ends were 4 bases for V and 6 bases for J; bases not matched to a gene: 11. Per germline, CDR1 SGHRS and CDR2 YFSETQ. The CDR3 covers 16 residues. This CDR3 is CASSPRDRSLAGELFF. CDR3 in DNA: TGCGCCAGCAGCCCCCGGGACAGGAGTTTAGCCGGGGAGCTGTTTTTT.

This clonotype has ten or more counts. V usage is TRBV7-2 and J usage is TRBJ2-7; unclear D gene. Trimming left V 2 bases short and J 6 bases short, with 8 bases between. The CDR3 sequence is 12 residues long. In germline, CDR1 is SGHTA, CDR2 FQGNSA. This CDR3 reads CASSLNSGEQYF. In nucleotides, the CDR3 is TGTGCCAGCAGCTTAAATTCGGGCGAGCAGTACTTC. The entire variable domain, with the rest obtained from reference TRBV7-2 and TRBJ2-7, is as follows: GAGVSQSPSNKVTEKGKDVELRCDPISGHTALYWYRQSLGQGLEFLIYFQGNSAPDKSGLPSDRFSAERTGGSVSTLTIQRTQQEDSAVYLCASSLNSGEQYFGPGTRLTVT.

V gene TRBV5-1 combines with J gene TRBJ2-2, with TRBD1 matching over 8 bases. CDR1 is SGHRS and CDR2 is YFSETQ in the germline V gene. The J segment lost 7 bases and the V segment lost 4 bases, leaving 12 bases of the junction unmatched. The CDR3 runs to 16 residues. The CDR3 bases are TGCGCCAGCAGCCCTGGGGGCAGGGGGCATGGCGGGGAGCTGTTTTTT. Translated: CASSPGGRGHGGELFF.

This rearrangement joins TRBV6-5 to TRBJ2-7; a possible D gene is TRBD2 (5 bases). CDR1 and CDR2 from the germline V gene are MNHEY and SVGAGI. Trimming shortened V by 2 bases and J by 1 base, and 9 bases separated the two germline ends. There are 14 residues in the CDR3. The CDR3 sequence: CASSYTRGSYEQYF. In DNA, the CDR3 is TGTGCCAGCAGTTACACTAGAGGGTCCTACGAGCAGTACTTC.

The rearrangement links TRBV4-3 to TRBJ1-1, with D uncertain. CDR1 is LGHNA, CDR2 YSLEER, per germline. The CDR3 spans 14 residues. V lost 0 bases and J lost 6, with 11 bases in between. The CDR3 spells CASSQDSRSPEAFF. For the CDR3, the DNA is TGCGCCAGCAGCCAAGATAGTCGGAGCCCTGAAGCTTTCTTT.

The chain couples TRBV9 to TRBJ2-5; 8 bases are a match to TRBD2. The CDR3 covers 15 residues. V lost 3 bases and J lost 2; bases outside the gene matches: 6. The germline gives CDR1 SGDLS, CDR2 YYNGEE. CDR3 nucleotides: TGTGCCAGCAGCGCTGTAGCGGGAACACAAGAGACCCAGTACTTC. Translated: CASSAVAGTQETQYF.

The gene calls are TRBV7-9 and TRBJ2-7, with TRBD2 identical over 8 bases. This CDR3 has 15 amino acids. J was trimmed by 7 bases and V by 1 base; bases with no gene match: 9. CDR1 is SEHNR and CDR2 is FQNEAQ in the germline V gene (reference sequence). The chain's CDR3 is CASSLVSGTRREQYF. CDR3 in DNA: TGTGCCAGCAGCTTAGTTAGCGGGACCCGGCGGGAGCAGTACTTC.

This clonotype was seen ten or more times. The chain recombines TRBV24-1 with TRBJ2-2; D gene uncertain. The CDR3 runs 15 residues. Trimming left V 10 bases short and J 0 bases short, with 14 bases between. Per the germline V gene, CDR1 is KGHDR and CDR2 is SFDVKD. The DNA for the CDR3 is TGTGCCACGCAGGCACGGACGGCGAACACCGGGGAGCTGTTTTTT. Its protein is CATQARTANTGELFF.

A few counts support this clonotype. J is TRBJ1-6 and V is TRBV7-2; 11 bases are a match to TRBD1. Germline V gene lookup returns CDR1 SGHTA and CDR2 FQGNSA. V lost 1 base, J lost 9 bases, and 8 bases stayed unmatched. This CDR3 is 17 amino acids long. Here the CDR3 reads CASSLESRGTGGSPLHF. The CDR3 DNA follows: TGTGCCAGCAGCTTAGAGTCCCGGGGGACAGGGGGTTCACCCCTCCACTTT.

This clonotype was detected only a few times. The chain links TRBV9 to TRBJ2-7; tentatively, D is TRBD1 (6 bases). Germline V CDR1 and CDR2: SGDLS, YYNGEE. Trimming left V 7 bases short and J 7 bases short, with 24 bases between. The CDR3 is 15 residues long. The CDR3 loop reads CASGPTGNTRGEQYF. CDR3 nucleotides: TGTGCCAGCGGACCCACAGGGAATACTCGCGGGGAGCAGTACTTC.

This clonotype was found a few times. Germline is not matched at one junction end, which may reflect a read error. The gene calls are TRBV6-2 or TRBV6-3 and TRBJ2-1, with D tentatively TRBD2 (5 bases). The germline gives CDR1 MNHEY, CDR2 SVGEGT. CDR3 size: 11 residues. CDR3 amino acids: CASRGPLSYLF. The CDR3 DNA reads TGTGCCAGCCGAGGGCCCCTCTCTTATCTCTTC.

The rearrangement links TRBV28 to TRBJ2-7, with D possibly matching TRBD2 (7 bases). V was shortened by 5 bases and J by 6 bases, with 17 bases between the two germline ends. Germline V CDR1 and CDR2: MDHEN, SYDVKM. The CDR3 is 14 residues long. The DNA of the CDR3 is TGTGCCAGCAGTGGGGGAGGGGGGGACCTCGAGCAGTACGTC. Amino acids: CASSGGGGDLEQYV.

CDR3 amino acids: CASSYSGTTNYGYTF. Here the CDR3 DNA reads TGTGCCAGCAGTTACTCCGGGACCACTAACTATGGCTACACCTTC. V and J are TRBV6-5 and TRBJ1-2; D perhaps matches TRBD1 (5 bases). CDR1 is MNHEY and CDR2 is SVGAGI in the germline V gene. The CDR3 is made up of 15 amino acids. Trimming shortened V by 0 bases and J by 0 bases, and 8 bases separated the two germline ends.

This chain uses TRBV27 with TRBJ1-5; D gene uncertain. The CDR3 is made up of 13 amino acids. In germline, CDR1 is MNHEY, CDR2 SMNVEV (reference sequence). V gave up 2 bases and J gave up 8 bases, with 10 bases separating them. The chain's CDR3 is CASSLGYGKPQHF. DNA of the CDR3: TGTGCCAGCAGTTTAGGATACGGGAAGCCCCAGCATTTT.

This clonotype was observed a few times. DNA for the CDR3: TGCGCCAGCAGCCAAGTTACGGGGGGGTACAATGAGCAGTTCTTC. It codes for CASSQVTGGYNEQFF. V usage is TRBV4-3 and J usage is TRBJ2-1; 8 nucleotides align to TRBD2. Germline CDR1 reads LGHNA; CDR2 reads YSLEER. The CDR3 spans 15 residues. After removal of 1 base from V and 4 bases from J, the junction contained 3 bases not matched to a gene.

The V gene is TRBV18, the J gene TRBJ1-4; no firm D call. The CDR3 has 13 amino acids. Per germline, CDR1 KGHSH and CDR2 LQKENI. Trimming removed 2 bases from V and 7 bases from J, with 8 bases in between. The CDR3 spells CASSPSLVEKLFF. The CDR3 DNA follows: TGTGCCAGCTCACCATCCTTAGTTGAAAAACTGTTTTTT.

This clonotype was seen a handful of times. V gene TRBV4-1 combines with J gene TRBJ1-5; D remains ambiguous. Germline CDR1 MGHRA, CDR2 YSYEKL. Trimming removed 4 bases at V and 0 bases at J, with 13 bases between. The CDR3 is 16 residues long. The CDR3: CASSPYNGYSNQPQHF. The CDR3 DNA reads as TGCGCCAGCAGCCCGTATAATGGCTATAGCAATCAGCCCCAGCATTTT.

In its sample, this clonotype was seen a few times. The gene calls are TRBV12-3 or TRBV12-4 and TRBJ1-5; TRBD1 matches 7 bases. The V gene end was trimmed by 5 bases and the J gene end by 5 bases; junction bases not matched to a gene: 3. This CDR3 spans 13 amino acids. The CDR3 protein is CASSGDRDQPQHF. CDR3 DNA sequence: TGTGCCAGCAGTGGAGACAGGGATCAGCCCCAGCATTTT.